The entry that follows covers one TCR beta chain sequence. The antigen is undetermined. The sample comes from a study of T cells in narcolepsy. Generated by immunoSEQ multiplex PCR, the TCRdb table keeps only in-frame clones and is missing some. Of about 15,000 clones listed, approximately 83% are singletons. Trimming cost V 2 bases and J 8 bases, with 15 bases left between them. Germline CDR1 is ENHRY and CDR2 is SYGVKD. This CDR3 region has 14 residues. Study-level points and caveats: Same-patient CSF and blood CD4+ T cell clonotypes included HCRT-specific and TRIB2-specific autoreactive ones. Some memory CD4+ repertoires had no autoreactive clone sequences.

The sequence derives from a human donor in good health. V usage is TRBV10-3 and J usage is TRBJ1-2; D not resolved. Sequences were obtained from memory (CD45RA-) CD4+ T cells from blood. In DNA, the CDR3 is TGTGCCATCAGTGAGAGGACCGACGGAGGAGGCTACACCTTC. It specifies CAISERTDGGGYTF.